The source of this TCR beta chain is a study of tumor-infiltrating lymphocytes in localized non-small cell lung cancer. This clone was detected only a few times. Its antigen remains unidentified. Produced via immunoSEQ multiplex PCR; TCRdb's table is partial and in-frame only. Among 2,900 or so clones listed, around 52% were seen once. Germline V gene data show CDR1 as MDHEN and CDR2 as SYDVKM. This CDR3 comprises 15 residues. J gave up 0 bases and V 3 bases, and 2 bases lay outside the gene matches. Findings and caveats of the study: Different pieces of the same tissue went to different assays, confounding technical variation with intratumor heterogeneity. Tumors had more T cell infiltration than uninvolved lung, per TCRbeta sequencing and CD3 counts. TCR sequencing covered a subset of patients with enough tissue. T-cell fraction did not differ between immunotypes IM1 and IM2.

The gene calls are TRBV28 and TRBJ1-5; 7 bases line up with TRBD1. Sequences were obtained from uninvolved lung tissue not adjacent to the tumor. This TCR derives from a human donor with non-small cell lung cancer. In DNA, the CDR3 is TGTGCCAGCAGTTTCGGGACAGTTAGCAATCAGCCCCAGCATTTT. It specifies CASSFGTVSNQPQHF. Supplemented by reference TRBV28 and TRBJ1-5, the full variable domain reads DVKVTQSSRYLVKRTGEKVFLECVQDMDHENMFWYRQDPGLGLRLIYFSYDVKMKEKGDIPEGYSVSREKKERFSLILESASTNQTSMYLCASSFGTVSNQPQHFGDGTRLSIL.